These 10 T cell receptor beta chains originate from one sample sequenced in a study of blood T cell repertoires in COVID-19. Produced via immunoSEQ multiplex PCR; TCRdb's table is partial and in-frame only. This sample yields roughly 250,000 clones, of which approximately 86% are seen a single time; roughly 7.8% belongs to the top ten. Sequenced: peripheral blood. Receptors were obtained from a man in his sixties who had recovered from COVID-19.

This chain links TRBV2 with TRBJ2-1, with 10 bases aligning to TRBD1. Losses at the gene ends were 4 bases for V and 9 bases for J; bases not matched to a gene: 0. Per the germline V gene, CDR1 is SNHLY and CDR2 is FYNNEI. The CDR3 is 12 amino acids. The CDR3: CASSGTGGEQFF. CDR3 nucleotides: TGTGCCAGCAGTGGGACAGGGGGTGAGCAGTTCTTC.

The chain has TRBV9 and TRBJ2-3, with 7 bases identical to TRBD2. CDR1 and CDR2 (germline): SGDLS, YYNGEE. The V gene end was trimmed by 3 bases and the J gene end by 5 bases; junction bases not matched to a gene: 12. This CDR3 has 16 residues. CDR3 amino acids: CASSALGGWMEDTQYF. CDR3 in DNA: TGTGCCAGCAGCGCCCTCGGGGGGTGGATGGAAGATACGCAGTATTTT. The whole variable domain, remainder taken from reference TRBV9 and TRBJ2-3, is DSGVTQTPKHLITATGQRVTLRCSPRSGDLSVYWYQQSLDQGLQFLIQYYNGEERAKGNILERFSAQQFPDLHSELNLSSLELGDSALYFCASSALGGWMEDTQYFGPGTRLTVL.

This clone was seen more than once but under ten times. The chain carries TRBV5-5 and TRBJ2-1, with D perhaps matching TRBD2 (6 bases). The ends were cut back, 2 bases at V and 10 bases at J, with 13 bases in the middle. This CDR3 has 13 residues. Per the germline V gene, CDR1 is SGHKS and CDR2 is YYEKEE (reference sequence). The CDR3, as DNA: TGTGCCAGCAGCTTCGGAGGGCAGACAGAGCAGTTCTTC. It codes for CASSFGGQTEQFF. The full variable domain, in which reference TRBV5-5 and TRBJ2-1 provide the parts outside the CDR3, is DAGVTQSPTHLIKTRGQQVTLRCSPISGHKSVSWYQQVLGQGPQFIFQYYEKEERGRGNFPDRFSARQFPNYSSELNVNALLLGDSALYLCASSFGGQTEQFFGPGTRLTVL.

This clone has more than one count but fewer than ten. The chain employs TRBV5-1 and TRBJ1-1, with 10 bases lining up with TRBD1. CDR3 length equals 12 residues. Trimming at V came to 5 bases and at J to 6 bases, leaving 1 base not matched to a gene. Germline V lookup: CDR1 SGHRS, CDR2 YFSETQ. CDR3 sequence reads: CASRGTGAEAFF. DNA for the CDR3: TGCGCCAGCAGGGGGACAGGGGCTGAAGCTTTCTTT.

The V call is TRBV19, the J call TRBJ2-5; D may be TRBD2 (6 bases). This CDR3 comprises 15 residues. V lost 1 base, J lost 3 bases, and 12 bases lay in between. Germline assignment: CDR1 LNHDA and CDR2 SQIVND (reference sequence). The CDR3 spells CASSIARAGKETQYF. Written as DNA, the CDR3 is TGTGCCAGTAGTATAGCTAGGGCGGGGAAAGAGACCCAGTACTTC.

The chain links TRBV5-5 to TRBJ2-1, with a tentative D call TRBD1 (5 bases). V lost 0 bases, J lost 7 bases, and 11 bases lay in between. The germline CDR1 and CDR2 sequences are SGHKS and YYEKEE (reference sequence). The CDR3 totals 14 residues. The chain's CDR3 is CASSLAQGRNEQFF. For the CDR3, the DNA is TGTGCCAGCAGCTTGGCCCAGGGTAGGAATGAGCAGTTCTTC.

This chain uses TRBV7-2 with TRBJ1-6; TRBD1 is a possible D gene (5 bases). This CDR3 has 16 residues. Trimming left V 2 bases short and J 5 bases short, with 13 bases between. CDR1 is SGHTA and CDR2 is FQGNSA in the germline V gene. The CDR3 protein is CASSLLSGLNNSPLHF. CDR3 in DNA: TGTGCCAGCAGCTTATTGTCAGGGCTGAATAATTCACCCCTCCACTTT.

The chain carries TRBV30 and TRBJ2-2; 8 nucleotides agree with TRBD2. Germline CDR1 and CDR2: GTSNPN and SVGIG (reference sequence). The CDR3 is 15 residues long. The ends lost 0 bases at V and 4 bases at J; junction bases unmatched: 4. CDR3 in amino acids: CAWSVVLAGTGELFF. The CDR3 DNA is TGTGCCTGGAGTGTAGTGCTAGCGGGCACCGGGGAGCTGTTTTTT.

The genes are TRBV3-1 (or the pseudogene TRBV3-2) and TRBJ2-5; maybe TRBD1 (6 bases). There are 15 residues in the CDR3. Germline values: CDR1 LGHDT, CDR2 YNNKEL (reference sequence). V was trimmed by 2 bases and J by 3 bases, leaving 13 bases between them. CDR3 DNA: TGTGCCAGCAGCCAAAATGGACAGTATAAAGAGACCCAGTACTTC. Its protein is CASSQNGQYKETQYF.

The chain links TRBV6-1 to TRBJ1-2; D unresolved. CDR1 is MNHNS, CDR2 SASEGT, per germline. With 3 bases removed from V and 8 bases from J, the gap between germline ends came to 22 bases. The CDR3 covers 16 residues. The CDR3: CASSEGLTWLSEGYTF. The CDR3 DNA follows: TGTGCCAGCAGTGAGGGCCTTACTTGGCTGTCTGAGGGCTACACCTTC.